This T cell receptor beta chain was sequenced in a study of CXCR3-negative and CXCR3-positive naive CD8 T cells. Turning to the study itself: Per-library TRB read counts averaged about 1.5 +/- 0.3 million, adding up to 120 million to 150 million in total. Study results and caveats: Each naive subset displayed comparably high diversity, whereas memory CD8+ cells displayed much lower diversity. CXCR3-expressing naive cells carried TRB CDR3s more hydrophobic than those of CXCR3-negative naive cells. Partly lower CXCR3 expression followed cryopreservation, and most assays relied on fresh PBMCs.

Through 5' RACE with UMI labels, the TRB cDNA libraries were prepared. TCRdb reanalyzed the 5' RACE reads, giving one entry per CDR3 protein sequence and no DNA. The sample's table shows tens of thousands of distinct CDR3 sequences. Germline CDR1 PRHDT, CDR2 FYEKMQ (reference sequence). CDR3 length: 15 residues. Worth noting for this clonotype: Its antigen is not identified.

What was sequenced was naive CXCR3+ CD8+ T cells from blood. Subset in this sample: CD45RO-CCR7+CD27+CD95- naive CD8+ T cells expressing CXCR3 (TNR3+). This chain uses TRBV13 with TRBJ2-1. This TCR was recovered from a human donor in good health. Some clones in this sample may be carry-over from other donors' samples. CDR3 residues: CASSLVLSSYNEQFF.